This T cell receptor (beta chain) was found in a study of T-cell reconstitution after alpha-beta-depleted transplantation in children. Broader study findings: When one year had passed after transplant, most T-cell counts and diversity came from newly produced T cells. It was reported that alpha-beta T cells came from several hundred expanded graft clones (about two months after transplant).

A word on this clonotype: As yet, its antigen is unknown.

The germline gives CDR1 SGHKS, CDR2 YYEKEE (reference sequence). Trimming cost V 2 bases and J 3 bases; bases outside gene matches: 1. The CDR3 is 13 residues long. Unique molecular identifiers tagged the TCRbeta library. One entry per CDR3 protein, called by TCRdb with MiXCR from the PCR reads. This sample has fewer than 550,000 distinct CDR3 sequences, with roughly 11% found just once. The chain combines TRBV5-5 with TRBJ1-1; 7 positions match TRBD1. The TCR comes from a female patient under 10 years old who had a stem cell transplant for aplastic anemia, so the T cells may come from the graft donor. The starting material was PBMCs, mostly from graft donor cells, obtained 180 days after TCRalphabeta/CD19-depleted stem cell transplant. The DNA for the CDR3 is TGTGCCAGCAGCTTCGACAGGGACACTGAAGCTTTCTTT. Its protein product is CASSFDRDTEAFF.